This T cell receptor (beta chain) stems from a study of cytomegalovirus exposure and HLA in healthy donors. Per germline, CDR1 SGDLS and CDR2 YYNGEE. The CDR3 is made up of 14 amino acids. V shed 4 bases and J 9 bases; nucleotides not matched to a gene: 6. Healthy bone marrow donors supplied every sample. The PCR ran on 60 Vbeta and 13 Jbeta primers. The assay was immunoSEQ multiplex PCR, and TCRdb's table has in-frame clones only and misses some. The sample has under 200,000 clones, 84% seen once. This clonotype was obtained from a boy between 5 and 17 years old in good health and CMV-seronegative. V gene TRBV9 combines with J gene TRBJ1-6, with 8 bases lining up with TRBD1. The specimen sequenced was PBMCs. CDR3 in DNA: TGTGCCAGCAGCCCAGACAGGGGAAGTTCACCCCTCCACTTT. It specifies CASSPDRGSSPLHF.